A single sample gave rise to the 9 T cell receptor beta chains below, sequenced in a study of T-cell reconstitution after alpha-beta-depleted transplantation in children. Using unique molecular identifiers, the investigators prepared the TCRbeta library. TCRdb fed the PCR reads into MiXCR, producing one record per CDR3 protein. The table lists about 870,000 distinct CDR3 sequences, approximately 15% of them singletons. The specimen comprised PBMCs, mostly from graft donor cells, sampled 360 days after TCRalphabeta/CD19-depleted stem cell transplant. These receptors were taken from a male patient under 18 who had a stem cell transplant for acute lymphoblastic leukemia, so the T cells may come from the graft donor.

The chain employs TRBV29-1 and TRBJ2-7, with 7 bases that match TRBD1. Germline V gene data show CDR1 as SQVTM and CDR2 as ANQGSEA. CDR3 size: 15 residues. V was pared by 3 bases and J by 2 bases, with 10 bases of the junction left unmatched. This CDR3 reads CSVEGAQTGPYEQYF. For the CDR3, the DNA is TGCAGCGTTGAGGGGGCCCAGACAGGGCCCTACGAGCAGTACTTC.

This clonotype was observed a handful of times. The V and J genes are TRBV4-1 and TRBJ1-4; D not certain. This CDR3 has 12 residues. CDR1 MGHRA and CDR2 YSYEKL come from the germline V gene. V dropped 1 base and J dropped 14 bases, with 11 bases sitting between them. The CDR3 loop is CASSQAGLPLFF. CDR3 in DNA: TGCGCCAGCAGCCAAGCTGGGCTGCCGCTGTTTTTT.

This chain connects TRBV7-9 to TRBJ2-2; D not certain. From germline, CDR1 is SEHNR and CDR2 FQNEAQ (reference sequence). This CDR3 region has 14 residues. Deletions cut 2 bases from V and 4 bases from J, with 8 bases between. In DNA, the CDR3 is TGTGCCAGCAGCTTACGGCCCTTCACCGGGGAGCTGTTTTTT. Translation gives CASSLRPFTGELFF.

This clonotype was observed a handful of times. The chain has TRBV5-1 and TRBJ1-1, with a possible D match to TRBD1 (5 bases). V shed 4 bases and J shed 0 bases, with 13 bases lying between them. CDR1 and CDR2 (germline): SGHRS, YFSETQ. The CDR3 loop spans 15 amino acids. For the CDR3, the DNA is TGCGCCAGCAGCGCACCGAGGGGCATGAACACTGAAGCTTTCTTT. This codes for CASSAPRGMNTEAFF.

This clonotype was seen ten or more times. V gene TRBV4-1 combines with J gene TRBJ1-1; TRBD1 might be the D (5 bases). The V gene's germline CDR1 is MGHRA and CDR2 YSYEKL. Trimming stripped 4 bases from V and 3 bases from J, with 12 bases between. CDR3 length: 14 amino acids. CDR3 sequence: CASSPRQGDTEAFF. DNA for the CDR3: TGCGCCAGCAGCCCCCGGCAGGGCGACACTGAAGCTTTCTTT.

The chain recombines TRBV20-1 with TRBJ2-1; 9 nucleotides match TRBD2. The CDR3 length is 16 residues. CDR1 and CDR2 (germline): DFQATT, SNEGSKA (reference sequence). Trimming removed 0 bases from V and 4 bases from J; junction bases left unmatched: 7. Here the CDR3 reads CSARDPASGMYNEQFF. As DNA, the CDR3 is TGCAGTGCTAGAGACCCGGCTAGCGGGATGTACAATGAGCAGTTCTTC.

This sequence joins TRBV4-1 and TRBJ2-1; D unresolved. Germline assignment: CDR1 MGHRA and CDR2 YSYEKL. There are 16 residues in the CDR3. Trimming took 2 bases from V and 0 from J, leaving 11 bases between them. CDR3 DNA: TGCGCCAGCAGCCAAACGGTGCGGAGCTCCTACAATGAGCAGTTCTTC. As protein: CASSQTVRSSYNEQFF.

This clonotype occurred a few times. This sequence joins TRBV20-1 and TRBJ2-7, with TRBD1 matching 8 bases. Germline V gene lookup returns CDR1 DFQATT and CDR2 SNEGSKA (reference sequence). After removal of 6 bases from V and 4 bases from J, the junction contained 8 bases not matched to a gene. The CDR3 extends over 13 amino acids. The DNA of the CDR3 is TGCAGTGCCCGGACAGGGTTTGGGTACGAGCAGTACTTC. This codes for CSARTGFGYEQYF.

V usage is TRBV6-2 or TRBV6-3 and J usage is TRBJ2-7; 10 bases are a match to TRBD2. The CDR3 consists of 16 residues. V trimming: 7 bases; J trimming: 6 bases; junction bases outside the gene matches: 15. Per germline, CDR1 MNHEY and CDR2 SVGEGT. The chain's CDR3 is CASKGASSGSIGEQYF. CDR3 bases: TGTGCCAGCAAAGGCGCCTCTAGCGGGAGTATCGGCGAGCAGTACTTC.